This T cell receptor beta chain was captured in a study of blood T cell repertoires in COVID-19. Study-wide context: PBMCs, B-cell-depleted T cells, or T cells provided the cDNA or gDNA that made up the material.

Sequencing was performed with immunoSEQ multiplex PCR; in TCRdb, only in-frame clones are kept and a portion is missing. The data hold under 45,000 clones, with 70% to 90% observed a single time. This CDR3 region has 13 residues. V lost 5 bases, J lost 5 bases, and 13 bases lay in between. Germline V CDR1 and CDR2: MNHNY, SVGAGI (reference sequence). This receptor was obtained from a man aged 40-49 years with active COVID-19. The chain carries TRBV6-6 and TRBJ2-7, with a weak D call TRBD1 (6 bases). Sequencing was carried out using peripheral blood. CDR3 in amino acids: CASSVTGWNEQYF. CDR3 DNA: TGTGCCAGCAGTGTGACAGGATGGAACGAGCAGTACTTC.